This TCR beta chain appears in the sequencing data of a study of T cell clones after liver transplantation (dated by TCRdb to the late 2010s). Turning to the overall study: The samples were obtained from ITN030ST, a randomized trial that attempted immunosuppression withdrawal within 2 years after liver transplantation. Donor-reactive T cell clones were identified by TCRbeta sequencing after a pre-transplant mixed lymphocyte reaction and then tracked in post-transplant blood. Third party-reactive TCRbeta sequences were also identified from pre-transplant MLRs to serve as an antigen-independent comparator for donor-reactive sequences. Of the eight recipients, a few were HCV-positive, while the remaining recipients had been transplanted for non-autoimmune, non-viral indications. The subjects received no induction therapy and were kept on standard immunosuppression until randomization at 12-24 months post-transplant. Tolerance was defined as complete withdrawal of immunosuppression for at least one year without a rise in liver enzymes beyond twice the upper limit of normal. Blood samples were collected pre-transplant, pre-randomization before withdrawal, and post-randomization after either full withdrawal or failed withdrawal. Of the 8 liver transplant recipients making up the studied cohort, 3 were classified as tolerant and 5 as non-tolerant. The paper as a whole reports these results and caveats: In two subjects, low numbers of available donor cells limited the measurable donor-reactive repertoire. Because no allograft tissue specimens were available, donor-reactive T cells may have migrated into the graft instead of being deleted. In 5 of 8 subjects, circulating donor-reactive CD4 TCRbeta sequences decreased significantly after transplant, regardless of tolerance or HCV status. When repertoire turnover was taken into account, detection of donor-reactive sequences was significantly reduced in 7 of 8 subjects for CD4 and in 8 of 8 subjects for CD8. Donor-reactive sequences declined more than third party-reactive ones, suggesting partial antigen-specific deletion unrelated to withdrawal success. Because of small, heterogeneous patient numbers and non-standardized post-transplant time points, the conclusions were only preliminary.

Unstimulated PBMCs, after thawing, were stained for CD3, CD4 and CD8 and then FACS-sorted into CD3+CD4+ and CD3+CD8+ populations. Randomization to immunosuppression withdrawal applied to every one of the 8 studied subjects. The Qiagen DNeasy Blood and Tissue Kit was used for isolation of genomic DNA. High-throughput TCRbeta CDR3 sequencing of frozen genomic DNA was performed by immunoSEQ, including PCR amplification, mapping, bias correction and internal controls. In the original analysis: Only productive rearrangements were retained, with each unique TCRbeta sequence defined by its CDR3 nucleotide sequence together with its V and J gene. For classification of a sequence as donor-reactive, at least 5-fold expansion in CFSE-low cells relative to unstimulated pre-transplant cells and a frequency of at least 0.01% were required. Minimum frequency thresholds were set for each subject based on the unstimulated sample with the lowest template count, ensuring at least 90% detection power. Jensen-Shannon divergence between the top 1000 TCRbeta sequences after and before transplant was used to measure repertoire turnover. Two-sided Fisher's exact tests were used to test for changes in the detection of donor-reactive sequences. Not all clones reach the TCRdb copy of this immuneACCESS table, which keeps in-frame sequences only. Checked studies attribute under half of the gap to unresolved V genes and leave the rest unexplained. V and J calls and clone size are given by that table; D and trimming were obtained from the DNA. The sample table records more than 100,000 clones; about 81% of these occur just once. Roughly 2.8% of the sample is in the top ten clones.

Details on this clone: There is no known antigen for this receptor. Base qualities are not at hand, and no much larger clone is one base apart.

The input for sequencing was CD4+ T cells from blood, taken approximately 4 years after liver transplant. The origin of this receptor is a human patient who received a liver transplant. After a transplant, the graft donor may have provided part of the T cells.

The CDR3 protein: CASSLLEGLPGNTIYF. Here is the DNA: TGTGCCAGCAGCTTGTTGGAGGGATTGCCTGGAAACACCATATATTTT. The rearranged segments are TRBV5-6 and TRBJ1-3; the D gene is unclear. Trimming takes 1 base from V and 2 bases from J, and the germline ends sit 13 bases apart. The germline V gene yields SGHDT for CDR1 and YYEEEE for CDR2. Its CDR3 holds 16 amino acids, cysteine through phenylalanine. This entry keeps only the CDR3 DNA: 48 bases, framed from base 1.